One sample yielded the 32 T cell receptor beta chains listed below, sequenced in a study of cytomegalovirus exposure and HLA in healthy donors. The PCR was carried out with 60 Vbeta primers and 13 Jbeta primers. Using immunoSEQ multiplex PCR, the repertoire was profiled, and TCRdb retains in-frame clones only, with some absent. Here the sample spans about 82,000 clones, about nine tenths being singletons. Sequencing was performed on PBMCs. The receptor source for this set is a young man in good health and CMV-seronegative.

The rearrangement links TRBV5-8 to TRBJ2-6; D call uncertain. V dropped 5 bases and J dropped 2 bases, with 11 bases sitting between them. The germline V gene has CDR1 SGHTS and CDR2 YDEGEE. The CDR3 totals 15 residues. CDR3 in DNA: TGTGCCAGCAGGTTACGGGTAACTGGGGCCAACGTCCTGACTTTC. Translation: CASRLRVTGANVLTF.

Notes on this clone: A junction boundary mismatches the germline segment, possibly from a read error. The J gene is TRBJ2-1, the V gene TRBV7-2; 7 bases are a match to TRBD2. The CDR3 is 17 amino acids. Germline CDR1 reads SGHTA; CDR2 reads FQGNSA. The chain's CDR3 is CAGSLVGSRGSGDEQFF. The CDR3 DNA reads TGTGCCGGCAGCTTAGTGGGTAGTCGCGGGAGTGGTGATGAGCAGTTCTTC.

This chain links TRBV15 with TRBJ2-6; D might be TRBD2 (6 bases). CDR1 and CDR2 from the germline V gene are LNHNV and YYDKDF (reference sequence). The CDR3 loop spans 16 amino acids. Deletions cut 1 base from V and 0 bases from J, with 7 bases between. CDR3 nucleotide sequence: TGTGCCACCAGCAGAGGGCGGGGCTCTGGGGCCAACGTCCTGACTTTC. It codes for CATSRGRGSGANVLTF.

The V and J genes are TRBV7-3 and TRBJ2-1, with TRBD2 identical over 11 bases. The CDR3 runs 18 residues. V was clipped by 3 bases and J by 6 bases; unmatched bases: 13. The germline V gene has CDR1 SGHTA and CDR2 FQGTGA. The CDR3 sequence is CASSFMASGRTIFNEQFF. For the CDR3, the DNA is TGTGCCAGCAGCTTCATGGCTAGCGGGAGGACGATATTCAATGAGCAGTTCTTC.

The V and J genes are TRBV5-1 and TRBJ2-2; 9 bases agree with TRBD2. V was pared by 4 bases and J by 4 bases, with 11 bases of the junction left unmatched. Germline values: CDR1 SGHRS, CDR2 YFSETQ. The CDR3 loop spans 17 amino acids. The CDR3 DNA reads as TGCGCCAGCAGCCTACTAGCGGGCTCTTCCCTCACCGGGGAGCTGTTTTTT. It codes for CASSLLAGSSLTGELFF.

The chain combines TRBV19 with TRBJ1-1; TRBD1 matches 10 bases. This CDR3 is 15 amino acids long. Per germline, CDR1 LNHDA and CDR2 SQIVND (reference sequence). V lost 5 bases and J lost 5; bases outside the gene matches: 8. CDR3 protein: CASSDSGTGETEAFF. In DNA, the CDR3 is TGTGCCAGTAGTGACTCCGGGACAGGGGAAACTGAAGCTTTCTTT. The complete variable domain, with remaining parts taken from reference TRBV19 and TRBJ1-1, reads DGGITQSPKYLFRKEGQNVTLSCEQNLNHDAMYWYRQDPGQGLRLIYYSQIVNDFQKGDIAEGYSVSREKKESFPLTVTSAQKNPTAFYLCASSDSGTGETEAFFGQGTRLTVV.

V usage is TRBV11-2 and J usage is TRBJ2-3; a weak D match, TRBD2 (6 bases). The CDR3 spans 16 residues. Deletions cut 5 bases from V and 6 bases from J, with 21 bases between. The germline gives CDR1 SGHAT, CDR2 FQNNGV. The CDR3 spells CASSRRLAVSGDTQYF. CDR3 DNA sequence: TGTGCCAGCAGCCGGAGGTTAGCGGTTTCGGGGGATACGCAGTATTTT.

The chain links TRBV18 to TRBJ1-4; D is perhaps TRBD1 (6 bases). Germline assignment: CDR1 KGHSH and CDR2 LQKENI. V shed 7 bases and J shed 7 bases, with 16 bases lying between them. This CDR3 has 14 residues. CDR3 sequence: CASFPGHSGEKLFF. In DNA, the CDR3 is TGTGCCAGCTTCCCGGGACATTCTGGTGAAAAACTGTTTTTT. The full variable domain, rest sourced from reference TRBV18 and TRBJ1-4, is NAGVMQNPRHLVRRRGQEARLRCSPMKGHSHVYWYRQLPEEGLKFMVYLQKENIIDESGMPKERFSAEFPKEGPSILRIQQVVRGDSAAYFCASFPGHSGEKLFFGSGTQLSVL.

The chain links TRBV18 to TRBJ1-1; maybe TRBD1 (5 bases). V lost 1 base to trimming and J lost 7 bases, with 22 bases between them. The CDR3 has 17 amino acids. Germline V gene sequence: CDR1 KGHSH, CDR2 LQKENI. In DNA, the CDR3 is TGTGCCAGCTCACCACTACAAATCGAAACCCTGGGGGGTGAAGCTTTCTTT. It specifies CASSPLQIETLGGEAFF.

This chain links TRBV6-5 with TRBJ2-1, with D perhaps matching TRBD2 (7 bases). Germline assignment: CDR1 MNHEY and CDR2 SVGAGI. V gave up 4 bases and J gave up 9 bases, with 13 bases separating them. The CDR3 contains 13 residues. CDR3 coding DNA: TGTGCCAGCAGTTCCGGGGGGCGGCGTGAGCAGTTCTTC. This encodes CASSSGGRREQFF.

The chain uses TRBV5-1 and TRBJ2-1; 11 nucleotides match TRBD2. Unmatched junction bases numbered 4, after V lost 3 bases and J lost 5 bases. The CDR3 loop spans 15 amino acids. Germline V gene data show CDR1 as SGHRS and CDR2 as YFSETQ. The CDR3 DNA follows: TGCGCCAGCAGCTCAACGGGACTAGCGGACAATGAGCAGTTCTTC. This codes for CASSSTGLADNEQFF. The entire variable domain, with the rest obtained from reference TRBV5-1 and TRBJ2-1, is as follows: KAGVTQTPRYLIKTRGQQVTLSCSPISGHRSVSWYQQTPGQGLQFLFEYFSETQRNKGNFPGRFSGRQFSNSRSEMNVSTLELGDSALYLCASSSTGLADNEQFFGPGTRLTVL.

This sequence joins TRBV5-4 and TRBJ2-2; 11 positions agree with TRBD2. The germline V gene encodes CDR1 SGHNT and CDR2 YYREEE (reference sequence). V dropped 2 bases and J dropped 6; count of bases not matched to a gene: 6. The CDR3 is 16 amino acids. CDR3 region: CASSLLAGALPGELFF. In DNA form, the CDR3 reads TGTGCCAGCAGCTTACTAGCGGGAGCTCTCCCCGGGGAGCTGTTTTTT.

The chain links TRBV7-9 to TRBJ2-5; TRBD2 aligns across 7 bases. The end of the DNA fits TRBJ2-7 better, so the J call may be wrong. In germline, CDR1 is SEHNR, CDR2 FQNEAQ (reference sequence). The CDR3 is 15 amino acids. CDR3 residues: CASSSSGGANYEQYF. In nucleotides, the CDR3 is TGTGCCAGCAGCTCCTCGGGGGGAGCTAACTACGAGCAGTACTTC.

The J gene is TRBJ2-7, the V gene TRBV18; 13 bases fit TRBD2. J was trimmed by 2 bases and V by 0 bases; bases with no gene match: 1. Germline lookup yields CDR1 KGHSH and CDR2 LQKENI. This CDR3 is 16 amino acids long. CDR3: CASSPPGLAGAYEQYF. CDR3 DNA sequence: TGTGCCAGCTCACCACCAGGACTAGCGGGGGCCTACGAGCAGTACTTC. Full variable domain (rest looked up from reference TRBV18 and TRBJ2-7): NAGVMQNPRHLVRRRGQEARLRCSPMKGHSHVYWYRQLPEEGLKFMVYLQKENIIDESGMPKERFSAEFPKEGPSILRIQQVVRGDSAAYFCASSPPGLAGAYEQYFGPGTRLTVT.

The chain links TRBV6-1 to TRBJ1-4; the match to TRBD1 covers 7 bases. J lost 0 bases, V lost 2 bases, and 9 bases had no gene match. CDR1 is MNHNS and CDR2 is SASEGT in the germline V gene. This CDR3 contains 18 residues. The CDR3 sequence is CASSERGGQPATNEKLFF. In DNA form, the CDR3 reads TGTGCCAGCAGTGAAAGAGGGGGACAGCCAGCAACTAATGAAAAACTGTTTTTT.

The V call is TRBV19, the J call TRBJ1-5, with D possibly matching TRBD1 (5 bases). CDR1 is LNHDA, CDR2 SQIVND, per germline (reference sequence). This CDR3 region has 13 residues. V dropped 3 bases and J dropped 6 bases, with 9 bases sitting between them. The CDR3 protein is CASSMRGGQPQHF. The DNA for the CDR3 is TGTGCCAGTAGTATGCGGGGGGGTCAGCCCCAGCATTTT.

The chain couples TRBV11-2 to TRBJ2-2, with D hard to call. The CDR3 sequence is 11 residues long. From germline, CDR1 is SGHAT and CDR2 FQNNGV. The ends were cut back, 1 base at V and 8 bases at J, with 2 bases in the middle. The CDR3 nucleotides read TGTGCCAGCAGCTTAGTAGGGGAGCTGTTTTTT. This sequence encodes CASSLVGELFF.

The CDR3 DNA follows: TGTGCCAGCAGTTACTTGGGGGCTCCCTACGAGCAGTACTTC. It translates to CASSYLGAPYEQYF. The chain uses TRBV6-5 and TRBJ2-7, with D perhaps TRBD1 (6 bases). Trimming shortened V by 1 base and J by 2 bases, and 9 bases separated the two germline ends. Germline CDR1 and CDR2: MNHEY and SVGAGI. CDR3 size: 14 residues.

With regard to this clone: The junction differs from germline at one of its ends, possibly a read error. This chain joins TRBV7-9 and TRBJ2-7; D remains unclear. This CDR3 contains 19 residues. Germline lookup yields CDR1 SEHNR and CDR2 FQNEAQ (reference sequence). The DNA for the CDR3 is TGTTCCAGCAGCTACCCCTTGGCGTTCGGTGCCTCGACTTTGGACGAGCAGTACTTC. As protein: CSSSYPLAFGASTLDEQYF. Complete variable domain (other parts from reference TRBV7-9 and TRBJ2-7): DTGVSQNPRHKITKRGQNVTFRCDPISEHNRLYWYRQTLGQGPEFLTYFQNEAQLEKSRLLSDRFSAERPKGSFSTLEIQRTEQGDSAMYLCSSSYPLAFGASTLDEQYFGPGTRLTVT.

This clone was detected a few times. The V and J genes are TRBV9 and TRBJ2-7, with 12 bases lining up with TRBD2. This CDR3 comprises 15 residues. Per the germline V gene, CDR1 is SGDLS and CDR2 is YYNGEE. V lost 4 bases to trimming and J lost 3 bases; unmatched junction nucleotides: 5. CDR3 coding DNA: TGTGCCAGCAGCCGGACTAGCGGGGCGCTCTACGAGCAGTACTTC. This translates into CASSRTSGALYEQYF.

The genes are TRBV19 and TRBJ2-1; maybe TRBD2 (6 bases). Per the germline V gene, CDR1 is LNHDA and CDR2 is SQIVND (reference sequence). The V gene lost 6 bases and the J gene lost 7 bases, with 13 bases spanning the gap. CDR3 length equals 13 residues. The DNA of the CDR3 is TGTGCCAGTAGGCTATTGGGGGGTAATGAGCAGTTCTTC. This encodes CASRLLGGNEQFF.

The chain employs TRBV7-2 and TRBJ1-4; TRBD1 matches at 8 bases. Germline V gene sequence: CDR1 SGHTA, CDR2 FQGNSA. J gave up 3 bases and V 5 bases, and 2 bases lay outside the gene matches. The CDR3 covers 14 residues. The CDR3 sequence: CASSPRGPNEKLFF. The CDR3 DNA sequence: TGTGCCAGCAGCCCCAGGGGGCCTAATGAAAAACTGTTTTTT. The whole variable domain, remainder taken from reference TRBV7-2 and TRBJ1-4, is GAGVSQSPSNKVTEKGKDVELRCDPISGHTALYWYRQSLGQGLEFLIYFQGNSAPDKSGLPSDRFSAERTGGSVSTLTIQRTQQEDSAVYLCASSPRGPNEKLFFGSGTQLSVL.

This sequence joins TRBV19 and TRBJ1-5, with TRBD1 matching over 10 bases. With 10 bases clipped from V and 3 bases from J, the junction kept 12 bases outside the gene matches. CDR1 and CDR2 (germline): LNHDA, SQIVND (reference sequence). CDR3 length: 16 amino acids. CDR3 DNA sequence: TGTGCCACCGAAACCGGGACAGGGGTTTCCAATCAGCCCCAGCATTTT. It is translated as CATETGTGVSNQPQHF.

The V gene is TRBV5-1, the J gene TRBJ2-4; D is perhaps TRBD1 (6 bases). The CDR3 runs to 14 residues. V lost 2 bases and J 7 bases, leaving 13 bases between the germline ends. Looked up from germline, CDR1 is SGHRS and CDR2 is YFSETQ. The CDR3 coding sequence is TGCGCCAGCAGCTTACTTTCAGGGGTGAACATTCAGTACTTC. Protein: CASSLLSGVNIQYF. Full variable domain (missing parts from reference TRBV5-1 and TRBJ2-4): KAGVTQTPRYLIKTRGQQVTLSCSPISGHRSVSWYQQTPGQGLQFLFEYFSETQRNKGNFPGRFSGRQFSNSRSEMNVSTLELGDSALYLCASSLLSGVNIQYFGAGTRLSVL.

The genes are TRBV14 and TRBJ1-4; D is uncertain. The V gene's germline CDR1 is SGHDN and CDR2 FVKESK. The germline V and J ends were trimmed by 0 bases and 2 bases, with 13 bases remaining between them. The CDR3 spans 17 residues. CDR3 in DNA: TGTGCCAGCAGCCAAGAGTTTAGCAGGACTACTAATGAAAAACTGTTTTTT. Encoded protein: CASSQEFSRTTNEKLFF. The whole variable domain, filled in from reference TRBV14 and TRBJ1-4, reads EAGVTQFPSHSVIEKGQTVTLRCDPISGHDNLYWYRRVMGKEIKFLLHFVKESKQDESGMPNNRFLAERTGGTYSTLKVQPAELEDSGVYFCASSQEFSRTTNEKLFFGSGTQLSVL.

The rearrangement joins TRBV5-1 to TRBJ2-7, with 11 bases that match TRBD2. Germline values: CDR1 SGHRS, CDR2 YFSETQ. The CDR3 is 15 residues long. Trimming cost V 4 bases and J 1 base; bases outside gene matches: 4. CDR3 DNA sequence: TGCGCCAGCAGCGGGGGACTAGCGGTTTCCTACGAGCAGTACTTC. Encoded protein: CASSGGLAVSYEQYF.

The chain has TRBV2 and TRBJ1-1; TRBD1 might be the D (5 bases). The CDR3 has 15 amino acids. Germline-derived CDR1 and CDR2 are SNHLY and FYNNEI. The V gene lost 6 bases and the J gene lost 5 bases, with 19 bases spanning the gap. The CDR3 DNA reads as TGTGCCAGCAGGGAGGGGTCGGGGCTGTGGACTGAAGCTTTCTTT. It is translated as CASREGSGLWTEAFF. The full variable domain, in which reference TRBV2 and TRBJ1-1 provide the parts outside the CDR3, is EPEVTQTPSHQVTQMGQEVILRCVPISNHLYFYWYRQILGQKVEFLVSFYNNEISEKSEIFDDQFSVERPDGSNFTLKIRSTKLEDSAMYFCASREGSGLWTEAFFGQGTRLTVV.

The chain is built from TRBV18 and TRBJ1-5, with 8 bases lining up with TRBD1. The CDR3 sequence is 14 residues long. Germline loops: CDR1 KGHSH, CDR2 LQKENI. Germline trimming cut 8 bases from V and 6 bases from J; bases unmatched to any gene: 9. Here the CDR3 DNA reads TGTGCCAGCACCGAAGGACAGGGCACTCAGCCCCAGCATTTT. Protein product: CASTEGQGTQPQHF.

The chain employs TRBV27 and TRBJ2-5, with D tentatively TRBD1 (5 bases). Germline CDR1 MNHEY, CDR2 SMNVEV (reference sequence). The CDR3 covers 14 residues. V gave up 2 bases and J gave up 2 bases, with 9 bases separating them. The CDR3 loop is CASSLRPGQETQYF. The CDR3 nucleotides read TGTGCCAGCAGTTTAAGGCCAGGGCAAGAGACCCAGTACTTC.

This clone was counted a single time. This sequence joins TRBV4-1 and TRBJ2-3, with a possible D match to TRBD1 (6 bases). This CDR3 is built from 14 residues. The V end was cut by 2 bases, the J end by 0 bases, with 6 bases between. Germline V gene data show CDR1 as MGHRA and CDR2 as YSYEKL. The CDR3 reads CASSQQGSTDTQYF. CDR3 nucleotides: TGCGCCAGCAGCCAACAGGGGAGCACAGATACGCAGTATTTT.

This clone was counted between two and nine times. The chain employs TRBV27 and TRBJ2-5; D may be TRBD1 (6 bases). The J call may be mistaken, given a closer DNA end match to TRBJ2-7. Germline assignment: CDR1 MNHEY and CDR2 SMNVEV (reference sequence). The CDR3 has 16 residues. Here the CDR3 DNA reads TGTGCCAGCAGTTTATCTGGTGGTGGGGGCGACTACGAGCAGTACTTC. Amino acids: CASSLSGGGGDYEQYF.

In this sample, this clone turned up once. This chain links TRBV6-6 with TRBJ2-7; D is unclear. CDR1 MNHNY and CDR2 SVGAGI come from the germline V gene (reference sequence). The V end lost 3 bases, the J end lost 8 bases, and 11 bases lay between the germline ends. CDR3 size: 12 residues. For the CDR3, the DNA is TGTGCCAGCAGTTATAACTTTCGCAAGCAGTACTTC. Its protein is CASSYNFRKQYF.